This T cell receptor (beta chain) was captured by sequencing in a study of blood T cell repertoires in COVID-19. Study-wide context: Sites across the United States, Italy and Spain contributed samples from acute and convalescent COVID-19.

Sequenced by immunoSEQ multiplex PCR; TCRdb stores in-frame clones only, minus some. This repertoire shows roughly 100,000 clones, 85% to 90% found once; its top ten account for less than 6.5%. Sequenced sample: peripheral blood. The TCR was taken from a human donor in a cohort sampled during active COVID-19.

The CDR3 region has the DNA TGTGCCAGCAGTGTAGAGGGGACAAACTCCTATAATTCACCCCTCCACTTT. It encodes CASSVEGTNSYNSPLHF. The chain recombines TRBV3-1 (or the pseudogene TRBV3-2) with TRBJ1-6, with D possibly matching TRBD1 (6 bases). Trimming removed 6 bases from V and 0 bases from J, with 15 bases in between. The CDR3 totals 17 residues. CDR1 and CDR2 from the germline V gene are LGHDT and YNNKEL (reference sequence).